This T cell receptor (beta chain) emerged from a study of tumor and adjacent non-tumor tissue in lung cancer. A modified ARM-PCR protocol with three rounds of nested PCR amplified TCRbeta. MiXCR, applied by TCRdb to the multiplex PCR reads, yields one record per CDR3 protein. In the table there are tens of thousands of distinct CDR3 sequences, 75% to 90% of which are singletons. The CDR3 is 14 residues long. Trimming took 6 bases from V and 3 from J, leaving 13 bases between them. This clonotype came up once. RNA was extracted from bulk tissue without any cell sorting. The specimen sequenced was lung tumor tissue. The gene calls are TRBV12-3 or TRBV12-4 and TRBJ2-3; D may be TRBD1 (6 bases). This receptor was identified in a woman between 45 and 60 years old with non-small cell lung cancer. CDR3 in DNA: TGTGCCAGCAGCATACTACAGGGTACAGATACGCAGTATTTT. This gives the protein CASSILQGTDTQYF.